These 10 T cell receptor beta chains were sequenced from one sample in a study of T cells after posttransplantation cyclophosphamide. The table came from immunoSEQ multiplex PCR; TCRdb's copy has only in-frame clones and leaves some out. Observed in the sample are fewer than 35,000 clones, none of them singletons. Sequencing was done on a sample of PBMCs. These receptors were taken from a woman aged 55-69 years in good health, CMV-negative, and a related stem cell transplant donor.

This clone was observed many times. This chain links TRBV5-4 with TRBJ2-7, with TRBD1 matching 9 bases. The germline V gene encodes CDR1 SGHNT and CDR2 YYREEE (reference sequence). With V trimmed by 2 bases and J by 1 base, 4 bases remained unmatched. The CDR3 has 15 amino acids. The CDR3 region is CASSFGDRVSYEQYF. CDR3 nucleotide sequence: TGTGCCAGCAGCTTTGGGGACAGGGTTTCCTACGAGCAGTACTTC.

This clone was seen ten or more times. J is TRBJ2-7 and V is TRBV27; 9 nucleotides line up with TRBD1. The CDR3 loop spans 15 amino acids. Germline V lookup: CDR1 MNHEY, CDR2 SMNVEV (reference sequence). With V trimmed by 5 bases and J by 1 base, 6 bases remained unmatched. Here the CDR3 DNA reads TGTGCCAGCAGTCTCTCCGGGACAGGGTCCTACGAGCAGTACTTC. Protein: CASSLSGTGSYEQYF.

This clone turned up a few times. The V gene is TRBV4-2, the J gene TRBJ2-7; D possibly corresponds to TRBD2 (5 bases). V was cut by 2 bases and J by 2 bases, with 10 bases left in between. The length of the CDR3 is 14 residues. Germline loops: CDR1 LGHNA, CDR2 YNFKEQ. CDR3 nucleotides: TGTGCCAGCAGCCAACGGGGTGTCACCTACGAGCAGTACTTC. This translates into CASSQRGVTYEQYF.

The table lists this clone with many counts. The chain joins TRBV19 to TRBJ1-4; TRBD1 matches 10 bases. After removal of 6 bases from V and 7 bases from J, the junction contained 5 bases not matched to a gene. CDR1 is LNHDA, CDR2 SQIVND, per germline (reference sequence). The CDR3 length is 14 residues. The DNA of the CDR3 is TGTGCCAGTAGAACCCGGGACAGGGGTGAAAAACTGTTTTTT. It yields the protein CASRTRDRGEKLFF.

This clone was detected ten times or more. The chain joins TRBV9 to TRBJ2-1; D unresolved. Germline CDR1 is SGDLS and CDR2 is YYNGEE. With 0 bases removed from V and 12 bases from J, the gap between germline ends came to 19 bases. The CDR3 runs to 15 residues. CDR3 sequence reads: CASSVEGFSTTAQFF. DNA of the CDR3: TGTGCCAGCAGCGTAGAAGGCTTTTCTACGACTGCGCAGTTCTTC.

The chain is built from TRBV29-1 and TRBJ2-5, with unresolved D. The closer fit of TRBJ2-7 to the DNA end suggests the J call may be wrong. The CDR3 runs 11 residues. CDR1 and CDR2 (germline): SQVTM, ANQGSEA. This CDR3 is CSANHGHEQYF. The CDR3 DNA follows: TGCAGCGCCAACCACGGTCACGAGCAGTACTTC.

In its sample, this clone was seen many times. The rearrangement joins TRBV18 to TRBJ2-1; tentatively, D is TRBD1 (6 bases). Germline V gene sequence: CDR1 KGHSH, CDR2 LQKENI. The CDR3 has 13 amino acids. V lost 6 bases, J lost 8 bases, and 14 bases lay in between. This chain's CDR3 is CASSTIQGDEQFF. Here the CDR3 DNA reads TGTGCCAGCTCTACCATACAGGGAGATGAGCAGTTCTTC.

The chain combines TRBV5-1 with TRBJ2-2, with D maybe TRBD2 (7 bases). The CDR3 loop spans 15 amino acids. The germline V gene encodes CDR1 SGHRS and CDR2 YFSETQ. V shed 3 bases and J shed 2 bases, with 11 bases lying between them. The DNA of the CDR3 is TGCGCCAGCAGCTGGGGGGGGCTTAACACCGGGGAGCTGTTTTTT. Translated: CASSWGGLNTGELFF.

The chain uses TRBV28 and TRBJ2-5; D gene ambiguous. The CDR3 has 15 amino acids. Per the germline V gene, CDR1 is MDHEN and CDR2 is SYDVKM. Trimming removed 7 bases at V and 3 bases at J, with 18 bases between. In DNA, the CDR3 is TGTGCCAGCATCCAACCGGGTGTAGGAGAAGAGACCCAGTACTTC. This gives the protein CASIQPGVGEETQYF.

This clone has only a few counts. The gene calls are TRBV19 and TRBJ2-5; TRBD2 is a possible D gene (5 bases). The germline V and J ends were trimmed by 6 bases and 6 bases, with 17 bases remaining between them. The germline V gene encodes CDR1 LNHDA and CDR2 SQIVND (reference sequence). The CDR3 extends over 14 amino acids. The CDR3 loop reads CASRPGVERKTQYF. CDR3 coding DNA: TGTGCCAGTAGGCCCGGGGTTGAGAGGAAGACCCAGTACTTC.